What follows describes a single TCR beta chain. Its antigen is not identified. The data are from a study of PD-1 blockade in classical Hodgkin lymphoma. The V gene lost 1 base and the J gene lost 4 bases, with 8 bases spanning the gap. The germline gives CDR1 SGHKS, CDR2 YYEKEE (reference sequence). The CDR3 consists of 13 residues. Patients all relapsed after autologous stem cell transplantation, and there was variation in brentuximab vedotin exposure. Best outcomes ranged across complete response, partial response and progressive disease. TCRdb keeps only in-frame clones here, not all; method: immunoSEQ multiplex PCR. The sample carries approximately 24,000 clones, about nine tenths recorded once. Regarding the study as a whole: Relative to healthy donors, newly diagnosed patients reportedly had lower baseline TCR diversity, which was reported as lower still in relapsed/refractory patients. While CD8+ TCR diversity did not rise significantly by C4D1, CD4+ TCR diversity did. Patients newly diagnosed and complete responders had comparable baseline diversity.

The TCR sequence derives from a human donor with classical Hodgkin lymphoma. The sequences come from peripheral blood mononuclear cells (PBMCs), collected at baseline. The rearrangement uses TRBV5-5 and TRBJ1-1; unclear D gene. The DNA for the CDR3 is TGTGCCAGCAGCTTGCTCTGGGGCACTGAAGCTTTCTTT. Its translation: CASSLLWGTEAFF.